The entry below gives a single T cell receptor (beta chain) sequence along with its context. Per sample, about 480 nanograms of biopsy DNA were TCRB immunosequenced. Data came from immunoSEQ multiplex PCR; TCRdb stores just in-frame clones and leaves some out. The sample yields more than 10,000 clones, roughly 80% seen once. The sample belongs to a study of T cell repertoires in ileal Crohn's disease. Time point: neoterminal ileum biopsy at postoperative endoscopy, about 6 months after surgery. The CDR3 extends over 15 amino acids. The trim removed 3 bases at V and 1 base at J, leaving 3 bases unmatched. Germline CDR1 reads SGHRS; CDR2 reads YFSETQ.

The V gene is TRBV5-1, the J gene TRBJ2-3; 9 bases match TRBD1. This TCR was sampled from an adult with Crohn's disease. Sequencing was carried out using ileal tissue. CDR3 residues: CASSYRTGGTDTQYF. The CDR3 DNA reads TGCGCCAGCAGCTATCGGACAGGGGGCACAGATACGCAGTATTTT.